This section outlines one T cell receptor beta chain sequence together with its context. Its antigen is still unknown. No per-base quality is available; no much larger clone lies one base away. This sample stems from a study of blood T cell repertoires in COVID-19 (dated by TCRdb to 2020 to 2021). Describing the broader study: Collaborator samples came from the United States, Italy and Spain and covered acute and convalescent phases of COVID-19. The material from the prospective study consisted of cDNA or gDNA derived from T cells, B-cell-depleted T cells, or PBMCs. Subjects who had been exposed to COVID-19, were actively infected with it, or had recovered from it provided the deeply sampled blood TCRbeta repertoires that made up the dataset. The repertoires were released in a freely available public database meant as a resource for research on the immune response to SARS-CoV-2. The samples were drawn from two sources: the first 160 participants of the ongoing ImmuneRACE study, and 950 to 1,500 subjects contributed by 6 global collaborators. A de-identified subject ID, COVID-19 status, age in years and sex were almost always included in the sample metadata. HLA class I and class II types, where available, came from metadata supplied by the sample provider rather than from assay-based typing.

TCRbeta CDR3 regions were amplified from genomic DNA by means of the immunoSEQ Assay, a bias-controlled multiplex PCR. The authors' analysis ran thus. The number of nucleated cells in each sample was estimated from the amplification of reference gene primers within the assay. To quantify the absolute abundance of each unique TCRbeta CDR3 rearrangement, sequence reads were collapsed and filtered. For each sample, productive Simpson clonality was calculated as the square root of Simpson's diversity index across productive rearrangements. The table comes from immuneACCESS by way of TCRdb, which keeps in-frame sequences with V and J called. Part of the clones is missing from these tables; in studies checked, under half for an unresolved V gene and the rest for unknown reasons. That table is the source of V, J and clone size, and D and trimming were worked out from the DNA. For this sample the table gives 150,000 to 200,000 clones, of which 85% to 90% were detected only once. 7% to 8% of the sample comes from the top ten.

Counted from cysteine to phenylalanine, this CDR3 has 13 amino acids. The retained sequence is limited to the CDR3, 39 bases, with the frame set at the first base. CDR1 and CDR2 are drawn from the germline V gene: SQVTM, ANQGSEA. The V and J ends are trimmed by 7 bases and 4 bases, leaving 13 bases between them. The collaborating institutions used their own protocols to collect whole blood in K2EDTA tubes. For TCRbeta analysis, collaborator samples were shipped as frozen whole blood, as isolated PBMCs, or as DNA extracted from either sample type. On the study overall, not on this receptor specifically: Clinical and demographic metadata were provided uncurated, with the amount varying by source and participant.

Sequencing was done on a sample of peripheral blood. The source is a woman aged 80 or older in a cohort sampled during active or convalescent COVID-19. Recombination linked TRBV29-1 to TRBJ2-2, with the D gene call left open. The nucleotide sequence is TGCAGCGCTCAGTTCAGGATCACCGGGGAGCTGTTTTTT. This is translated as CSAQFRITGELFF.